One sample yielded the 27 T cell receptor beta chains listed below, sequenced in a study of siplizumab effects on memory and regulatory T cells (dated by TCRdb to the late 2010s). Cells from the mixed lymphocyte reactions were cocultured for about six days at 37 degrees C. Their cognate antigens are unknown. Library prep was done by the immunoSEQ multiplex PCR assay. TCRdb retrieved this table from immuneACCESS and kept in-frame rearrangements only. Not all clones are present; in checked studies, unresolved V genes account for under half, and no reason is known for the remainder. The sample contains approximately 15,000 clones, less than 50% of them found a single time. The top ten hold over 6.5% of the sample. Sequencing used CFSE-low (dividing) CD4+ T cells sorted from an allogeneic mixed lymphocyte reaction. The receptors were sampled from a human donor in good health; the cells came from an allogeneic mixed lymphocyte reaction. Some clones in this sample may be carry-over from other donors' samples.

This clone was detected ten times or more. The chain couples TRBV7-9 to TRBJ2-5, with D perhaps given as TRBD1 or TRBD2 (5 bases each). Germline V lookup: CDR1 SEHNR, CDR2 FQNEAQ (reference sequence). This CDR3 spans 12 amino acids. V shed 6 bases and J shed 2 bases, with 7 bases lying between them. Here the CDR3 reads CASSWGQETQYF. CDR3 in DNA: TGTGCCAGCAGTTGGGGGCAAGAGACCCAGTACTTC.

DNA of the CDR3: TGTGCCTGGCATCCAATTACTAGCGGGGCCACAGATACGCAGTATTTT. This sequence encodes CAWHPITSGATDTQYF. The chain uses TRBV30 and TRBJ2-3, with 10 nucleotides matching TRBD2. The CDR3 totals 16 residues. The V and J ends lost 5 bases and 2 bases, in that order; junction bases with no gene match: 10. CDR1 is GTSNPN, CDR2 SVGIG, per germline (reference sequence).

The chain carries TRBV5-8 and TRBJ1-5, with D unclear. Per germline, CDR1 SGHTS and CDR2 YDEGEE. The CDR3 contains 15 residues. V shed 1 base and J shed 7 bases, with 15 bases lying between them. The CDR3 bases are TGTGCCAGCAGCTTGACTACAGCGAGTTACCAGCCCCAGCATTTT. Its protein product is CASSLTTASYQPQHF.

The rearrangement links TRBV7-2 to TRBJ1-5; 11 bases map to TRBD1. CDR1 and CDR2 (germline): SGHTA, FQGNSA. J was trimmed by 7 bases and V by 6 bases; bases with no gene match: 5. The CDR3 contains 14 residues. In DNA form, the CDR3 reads TGTGCCAGCAGTACAGGGACAGGGGGACAGCCCCAGCATTTT. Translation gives CASSTGTGGQPQHF. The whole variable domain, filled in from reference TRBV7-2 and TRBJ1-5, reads GAGVSQSPSNKVTEKGKDVELRCDPISGHTALYWYRQSLGQGLEFLIYFQGNSAPDKSGLPSDRFSAERTGGSVSTLTIQRTQQEDSAVYLCASSTGTGGQPQHFGDGTRLSIL.

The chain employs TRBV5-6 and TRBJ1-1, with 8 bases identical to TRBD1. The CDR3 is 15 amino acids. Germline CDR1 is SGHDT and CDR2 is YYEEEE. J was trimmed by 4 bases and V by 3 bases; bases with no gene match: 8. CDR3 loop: CASSWRTGRSTEAFF. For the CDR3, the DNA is TGTGCCAGCAGCTGGCGGACAGGGAGGAGCACTGAAGCTTTCTTT.

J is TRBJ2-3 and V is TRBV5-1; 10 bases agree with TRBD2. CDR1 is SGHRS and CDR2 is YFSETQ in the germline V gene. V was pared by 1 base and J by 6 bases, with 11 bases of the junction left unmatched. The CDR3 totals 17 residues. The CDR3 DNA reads TGCGCCAGCAGCTTGCTGGCTAGCGGGAGAGGGGCGGATACGCAGTATTTT. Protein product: CASSLLASGRGADTQYF.

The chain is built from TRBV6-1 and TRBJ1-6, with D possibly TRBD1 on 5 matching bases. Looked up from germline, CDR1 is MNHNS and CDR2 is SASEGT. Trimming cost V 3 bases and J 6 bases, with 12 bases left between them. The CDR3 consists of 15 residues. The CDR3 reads CASSEGGSPNSPLHF. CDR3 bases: TGTGCCAGCAGTGAGGGGGGTTCGCCTAATTCACCCCTCCACTTT.

The CDR3 DNA reads as TGTGCCAGCAGCTTAGGGCTAGCGGGAGCCGATACGCAGTATTTT. It yields the protein CASSLGLAGADTQYF. This chain links TRBV11-1 with TRBJ2-3, with 10 nucleotides matching TRBD2. This CDR3 has 15 amino acids. CDR1 SGHAT and CDR2 FQDESV come from the germline V gene (reference sequence). V shed 1 base, J shed 6 bases, and the junction held 4 bases outside the gene matches. The variable domain in full, completed from reference TRBV11-1 and TRBJ2-3, reads EAEVAQSPRYKITEKSQAVAFWCDPISGHATLYWYRQILGQGPELLVQFQDESVVDDSQLPKDRFSAERLKGVDSTLKIQPAELGDSAMYLCASSLGLAGADTQYFGPGTRLTVL.

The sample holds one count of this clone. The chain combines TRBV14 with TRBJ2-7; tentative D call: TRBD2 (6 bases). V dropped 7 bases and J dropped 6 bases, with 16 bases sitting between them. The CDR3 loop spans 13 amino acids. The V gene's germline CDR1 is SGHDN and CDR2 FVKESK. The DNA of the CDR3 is TGTGCCAGCACCCGGGACTCATCCCTCGAGCAGTACTTC. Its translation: CASTRDSSLEQYF. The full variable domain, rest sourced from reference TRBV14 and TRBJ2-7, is EAGVTQFPSHSVIEKGQTVTLRCDPISGHDNLYWYRRVMGKEIKFLLHFVKESKQDESGMPNNRFLAERTGGTYSTLKVQPAELEDSGVYFCASTRDSSLEQYFGPGTRLTVT.

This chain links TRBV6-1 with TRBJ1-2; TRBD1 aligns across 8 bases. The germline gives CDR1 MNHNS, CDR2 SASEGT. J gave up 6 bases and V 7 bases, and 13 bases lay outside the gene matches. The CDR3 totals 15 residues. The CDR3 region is CASIPGWTGYDGYTF. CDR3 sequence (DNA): TGTGCCAGCATCCCAGGGTGGACAGGGTACGATGGCTACACCTTC.

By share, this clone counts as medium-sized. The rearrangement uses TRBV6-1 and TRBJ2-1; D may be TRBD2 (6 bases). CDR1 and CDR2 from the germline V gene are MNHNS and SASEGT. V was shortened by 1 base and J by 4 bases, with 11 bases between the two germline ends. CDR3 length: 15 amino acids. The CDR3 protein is CASSEGLAYYNEQFF. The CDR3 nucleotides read TGTGCCAGCAGTGAAGGGCTAGCGTATTACAATGAGCAGTTCTTC.

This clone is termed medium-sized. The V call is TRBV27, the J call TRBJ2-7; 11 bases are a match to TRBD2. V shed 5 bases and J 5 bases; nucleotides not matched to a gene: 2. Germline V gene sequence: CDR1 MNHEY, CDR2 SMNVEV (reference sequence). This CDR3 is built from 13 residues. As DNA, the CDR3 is TGTGCCAGCAGTCGACTAGCGGGAAACGAGCAGTACTTC. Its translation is CASSRLAGNEQYF.

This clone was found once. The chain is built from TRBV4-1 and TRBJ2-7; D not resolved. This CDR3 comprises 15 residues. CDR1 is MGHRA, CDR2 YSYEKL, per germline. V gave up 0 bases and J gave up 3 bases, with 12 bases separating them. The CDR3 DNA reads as TGCGCCAGCAGCCAAGAAATAACGGAACTCTACGAGCAGTACTTC. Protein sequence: CASSQEITELYEQYF.

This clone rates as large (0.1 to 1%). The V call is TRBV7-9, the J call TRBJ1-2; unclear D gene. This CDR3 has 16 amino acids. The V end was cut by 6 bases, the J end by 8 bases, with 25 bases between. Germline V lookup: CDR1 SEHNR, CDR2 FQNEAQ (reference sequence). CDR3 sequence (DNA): TGTGCCAGCAGTCCTACGACGGGTGCCCCCCTTGGAGGCTACACCTTC. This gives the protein CASSPTTGAPLGGYTF.

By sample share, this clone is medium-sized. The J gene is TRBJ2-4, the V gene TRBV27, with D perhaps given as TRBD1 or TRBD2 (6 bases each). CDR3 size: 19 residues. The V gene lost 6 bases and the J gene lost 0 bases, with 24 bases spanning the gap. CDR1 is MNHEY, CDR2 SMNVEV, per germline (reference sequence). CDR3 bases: TGTGCCAGCAGGTCCTTGACGGCCCTGGGGGGCTTAGCCAAAAACATTCAGTACTTC. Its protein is CASRSLTALGGLAKNIQYF.

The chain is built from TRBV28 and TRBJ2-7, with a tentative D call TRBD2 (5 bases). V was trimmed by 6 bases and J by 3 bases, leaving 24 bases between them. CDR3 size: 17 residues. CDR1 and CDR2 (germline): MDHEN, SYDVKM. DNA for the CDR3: TGTGCCAGCAGGAACGACCTCCGGGGTTATGGGCTCTACGAGCAGTACTTC. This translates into CASRNDLRGYGLYEQYF.

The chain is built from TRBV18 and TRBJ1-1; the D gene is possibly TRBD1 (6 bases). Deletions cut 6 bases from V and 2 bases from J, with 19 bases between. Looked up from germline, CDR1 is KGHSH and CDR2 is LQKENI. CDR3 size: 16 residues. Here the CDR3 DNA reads TGTGCCAGCTCCCGAAACGGACAGTACATAAACACTGAAGCTTTCTTT. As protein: CASSRNGQYINTEAFF.

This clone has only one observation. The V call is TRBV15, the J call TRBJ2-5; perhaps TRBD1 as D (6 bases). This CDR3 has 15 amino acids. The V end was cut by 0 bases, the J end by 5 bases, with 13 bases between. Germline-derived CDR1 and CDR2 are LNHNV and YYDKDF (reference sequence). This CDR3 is CATSRDLGGWETQYF. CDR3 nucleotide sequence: TGTGCCACCAGCAGAGATCTTGGGGGCTGGGAGACCCAGTACTTC.

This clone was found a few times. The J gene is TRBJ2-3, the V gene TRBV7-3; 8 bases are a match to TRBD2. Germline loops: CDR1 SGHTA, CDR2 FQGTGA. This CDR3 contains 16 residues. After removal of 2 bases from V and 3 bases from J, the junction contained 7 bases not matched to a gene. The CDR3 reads CASSLGSGSRTDTQYF. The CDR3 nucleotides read TGTGCCAGCAGCTTAGGGAGCGGGAGTCGAACAGATACGCAGTATTTT.

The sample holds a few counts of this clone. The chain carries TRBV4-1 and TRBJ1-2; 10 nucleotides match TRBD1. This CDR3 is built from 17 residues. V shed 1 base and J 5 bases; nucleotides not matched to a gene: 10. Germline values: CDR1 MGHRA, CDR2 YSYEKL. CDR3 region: CASSQVADRGQRYGYTF. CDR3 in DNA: TGCGCCAGCAGCCAAGTGGCCGACAGGGGGCAGCGGTATGGCTACACCTTC.

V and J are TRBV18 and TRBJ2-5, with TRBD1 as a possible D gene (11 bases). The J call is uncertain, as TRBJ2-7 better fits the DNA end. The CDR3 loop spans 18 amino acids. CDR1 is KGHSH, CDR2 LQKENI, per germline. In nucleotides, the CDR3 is TGTGCCAGCTCAACCGGGACAGGGGGGCTAGCGGGAGCCTACGAGCAGTACTTC. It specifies CASSTGTGGLAGAYEQYF.

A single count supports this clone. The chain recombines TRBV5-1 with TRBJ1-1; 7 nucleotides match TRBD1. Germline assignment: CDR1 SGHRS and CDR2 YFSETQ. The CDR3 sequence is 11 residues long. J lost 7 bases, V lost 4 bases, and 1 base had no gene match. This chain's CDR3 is CASSRDSEAFF. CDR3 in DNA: TGCGCCAGCAGCCGGGACAGTGAAGCTTTCTTT.

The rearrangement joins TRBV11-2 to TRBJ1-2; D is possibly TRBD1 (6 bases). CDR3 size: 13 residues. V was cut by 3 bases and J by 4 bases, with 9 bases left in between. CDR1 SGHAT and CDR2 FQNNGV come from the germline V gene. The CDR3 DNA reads TGTGCCAGCAGCTTCACAGGGACCTATGGCTACACCTTC. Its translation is CASSFTGTYGYTF.

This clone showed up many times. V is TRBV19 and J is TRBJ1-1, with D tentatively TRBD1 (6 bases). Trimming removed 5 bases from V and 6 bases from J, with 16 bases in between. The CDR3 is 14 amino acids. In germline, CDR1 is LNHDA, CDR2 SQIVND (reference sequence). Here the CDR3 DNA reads TGTGCCAGTAGTTCTACCAGGGGAGGGGCTGAAGCTTTCTTT. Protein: CASSSTRGGAEAFF.

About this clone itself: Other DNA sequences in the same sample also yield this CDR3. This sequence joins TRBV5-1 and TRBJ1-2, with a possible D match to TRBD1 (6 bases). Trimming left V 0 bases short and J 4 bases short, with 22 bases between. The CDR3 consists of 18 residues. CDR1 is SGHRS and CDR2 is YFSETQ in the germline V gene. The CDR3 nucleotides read TGCGCCAGCAGCTTGGGAGCGGGGGGGCCGGGGTCCCTCTATGGCTACACCTTC. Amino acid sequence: CASSLGAGGPGSLYGYTF.

The CDR3 DNA follows: TGTGCTAGTGGTTTCGTGGCAGGGGGACTCTATAAGGAAGCTTTCTTT. Its protein product is CASGFVAGGLYKEAFF. V is TRBV12-5 and J is TRBJ1-1; the match to TRBD1 covers 7 bases. The length of the CDR3 is 16 residues. Germline-derived CDR1 and CDR2 are LGHNT and FRNRAP. J lost 8 bases, V lost 3 bases, and 15 bases had no gene match.

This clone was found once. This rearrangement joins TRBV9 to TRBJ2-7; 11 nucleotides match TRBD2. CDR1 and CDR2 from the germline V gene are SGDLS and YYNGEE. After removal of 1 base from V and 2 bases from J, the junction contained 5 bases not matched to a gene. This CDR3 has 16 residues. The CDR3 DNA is TGTGCCAGCAGCGTATCCGGGACTAGCGGAACCTACGAGCAGTACTTC. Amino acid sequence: CASSVSGTSGTYEQYF.